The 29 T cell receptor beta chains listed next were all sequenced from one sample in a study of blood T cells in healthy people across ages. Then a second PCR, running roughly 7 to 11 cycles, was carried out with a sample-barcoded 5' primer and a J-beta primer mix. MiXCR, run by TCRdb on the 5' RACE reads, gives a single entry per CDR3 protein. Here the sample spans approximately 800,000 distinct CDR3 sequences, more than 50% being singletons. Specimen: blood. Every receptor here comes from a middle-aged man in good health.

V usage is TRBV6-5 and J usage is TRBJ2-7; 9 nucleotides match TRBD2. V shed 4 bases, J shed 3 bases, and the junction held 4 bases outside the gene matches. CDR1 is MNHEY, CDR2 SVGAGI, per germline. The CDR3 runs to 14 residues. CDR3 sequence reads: CASSSRRGGYEQYF. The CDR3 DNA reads TGTGCCAGCAGTTCCCGGCGGGGGGGCTACGAGCAGTACTTC.

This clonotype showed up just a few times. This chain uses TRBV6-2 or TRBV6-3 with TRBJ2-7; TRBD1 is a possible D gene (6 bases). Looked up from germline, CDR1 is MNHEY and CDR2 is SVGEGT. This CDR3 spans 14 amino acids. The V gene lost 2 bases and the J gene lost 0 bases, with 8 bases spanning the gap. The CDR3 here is CASSYGTNSYEQYF. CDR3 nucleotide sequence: TGTGCCAGCAGTTACGGGACAAACTCCTACGAGCAGTACTTC.

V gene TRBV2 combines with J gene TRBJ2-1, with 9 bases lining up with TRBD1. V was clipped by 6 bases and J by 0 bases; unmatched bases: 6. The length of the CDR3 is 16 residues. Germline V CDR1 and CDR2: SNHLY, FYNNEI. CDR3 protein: CASRRQGDRSYNEQFF. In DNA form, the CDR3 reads TGTGCCAGCAGGAGACAGGGGGACCGCTCCTACAATGAGCAGTTCTTC.

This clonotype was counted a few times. Here the CDR3 reads CASSPSALFGRDTQYF. The CDR3 DNA is TGTGCCAGCAGCCCTAGCGCCCTATTTGGGCGGGATACGCAGTATTTT. The chain has TRBV7-9 and TRBJ2-3, with TRBD2 as a possible D gene (6 bases). The CDR3 is 16 amino acids. CDR1 and CDR2 from the germline V gene are SEHNR and FQNEAQ (reference sequence). V dropped 5 bases and J dropped 6 bases, with 21 bases sitting between them.

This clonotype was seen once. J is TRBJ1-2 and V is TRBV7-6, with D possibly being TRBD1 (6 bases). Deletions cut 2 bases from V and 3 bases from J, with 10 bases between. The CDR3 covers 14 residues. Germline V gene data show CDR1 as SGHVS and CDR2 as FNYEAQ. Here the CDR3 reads CASSLIQGDYGYTF. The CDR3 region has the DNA TGTGCCAGCAGCTTAATACAGGGTGACTATGGCTACACCTTC.

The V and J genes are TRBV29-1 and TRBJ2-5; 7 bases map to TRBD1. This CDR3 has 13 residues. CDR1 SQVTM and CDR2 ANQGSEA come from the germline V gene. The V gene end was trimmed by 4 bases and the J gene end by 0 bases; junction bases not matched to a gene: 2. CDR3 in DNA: TGCAGCGTTGGACAGGGATACCAAGAGACCCAGTACTTC. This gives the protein CSVGQGYQETQYF.

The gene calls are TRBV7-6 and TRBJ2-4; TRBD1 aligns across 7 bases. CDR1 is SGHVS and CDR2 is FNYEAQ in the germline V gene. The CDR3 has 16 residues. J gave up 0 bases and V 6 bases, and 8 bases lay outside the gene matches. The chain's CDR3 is CASSQGQILAKNIQYF. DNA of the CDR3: TGTGCCAGCAGTCAGGGACAGATCCTAGCCAAAAACATTCAGTACTTC.

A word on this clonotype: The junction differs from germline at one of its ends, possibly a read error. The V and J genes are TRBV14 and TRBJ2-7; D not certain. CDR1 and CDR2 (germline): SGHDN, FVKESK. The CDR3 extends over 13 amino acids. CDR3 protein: CANSRAQRYEQYF. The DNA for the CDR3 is TGTGCCAACAGCCGTGCTCAACGGTACGAGCAGTACTTC.

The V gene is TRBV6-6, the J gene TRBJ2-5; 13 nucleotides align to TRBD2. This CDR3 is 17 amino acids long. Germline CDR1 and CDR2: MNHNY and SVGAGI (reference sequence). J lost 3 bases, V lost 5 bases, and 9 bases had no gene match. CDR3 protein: CASSKGLAGSHEETQYF. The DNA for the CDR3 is TGTGCCAGCAGTAAGGGACTAGCGGGGAGCCACGAAGAGACCCAGTACTTC.

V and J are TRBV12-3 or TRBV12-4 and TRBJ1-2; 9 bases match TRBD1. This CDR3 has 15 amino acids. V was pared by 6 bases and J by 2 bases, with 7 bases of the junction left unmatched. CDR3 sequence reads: CASSFLTGGNYGYTF. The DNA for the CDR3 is TGTGCCAGCAGCTTCCTGACAGGGGGAAACTATGGCTACACCTTC.

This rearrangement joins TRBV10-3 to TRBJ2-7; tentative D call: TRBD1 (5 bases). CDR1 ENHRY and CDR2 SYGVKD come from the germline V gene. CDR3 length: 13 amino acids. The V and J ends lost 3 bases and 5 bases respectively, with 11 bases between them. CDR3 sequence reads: CAISDYAGHEQYF. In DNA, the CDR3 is TGTGCCATCAGTGACTATGCAGGGCACGAGCAGTACTTC.

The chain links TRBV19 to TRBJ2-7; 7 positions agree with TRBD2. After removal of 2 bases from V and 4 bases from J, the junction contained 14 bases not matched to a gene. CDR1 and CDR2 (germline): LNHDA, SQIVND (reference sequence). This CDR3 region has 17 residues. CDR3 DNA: TGTGCCAGTAGTATAAGGCCCGGGGGGTCCCCCGCTTACGAGCAGTACTTC. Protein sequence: CASSIRPGGSPAYEQYF.

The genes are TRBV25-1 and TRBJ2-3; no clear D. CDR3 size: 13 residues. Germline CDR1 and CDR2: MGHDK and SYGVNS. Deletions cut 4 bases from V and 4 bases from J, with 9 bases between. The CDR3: CASSGSSADTQYF. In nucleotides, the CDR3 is TGTGCCAGCAGTGGATCCAGCGCAGATACGCAGTATTTT.

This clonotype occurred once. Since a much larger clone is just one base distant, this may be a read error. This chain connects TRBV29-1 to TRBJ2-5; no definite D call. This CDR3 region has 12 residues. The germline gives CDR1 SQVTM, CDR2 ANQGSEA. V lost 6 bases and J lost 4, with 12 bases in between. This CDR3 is CSVQRSGETQYF. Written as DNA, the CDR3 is TGCAGCGTCCAACGGAGTGGAGAGACCCAGTACTTC.

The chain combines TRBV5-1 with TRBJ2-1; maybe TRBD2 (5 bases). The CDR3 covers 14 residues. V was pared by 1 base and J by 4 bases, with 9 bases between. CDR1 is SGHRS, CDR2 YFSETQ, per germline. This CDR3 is CASSLSGIYNEQFF. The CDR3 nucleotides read TGCGCCAGCAGCTTGTCGGGGATTTACAATGAGCAGTTCTTC.

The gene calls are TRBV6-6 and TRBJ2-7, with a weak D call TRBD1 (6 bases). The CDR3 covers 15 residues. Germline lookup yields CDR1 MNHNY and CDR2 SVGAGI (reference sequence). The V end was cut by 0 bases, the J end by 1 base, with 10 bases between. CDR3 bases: TGTGCCAGCAGTTACTCCCGGGACATATCCTACGAGCAGTACTTC. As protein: CASSYSRDISYEQYF.

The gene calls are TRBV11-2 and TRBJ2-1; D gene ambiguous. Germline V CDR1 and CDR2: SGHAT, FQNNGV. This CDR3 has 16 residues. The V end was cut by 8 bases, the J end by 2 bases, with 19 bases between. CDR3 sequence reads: CASRRDFEPPYNEQFF. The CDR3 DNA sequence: TGTGCCAGCCGCAGAGATTTTGAGCCTCCCTACAATGAGCAGTTCTTC. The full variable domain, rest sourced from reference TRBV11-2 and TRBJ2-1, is EAGVAQSPRYKIIEKRQSVAFWCNPISGHATLYWYQQILGQGPKLLIQFQNNGVVDDSQLPKDRFSAERLKGVDSTLKIQPAKLEDSAVYLCASRRDFEPPYNEQFFGPGTRLTVL.

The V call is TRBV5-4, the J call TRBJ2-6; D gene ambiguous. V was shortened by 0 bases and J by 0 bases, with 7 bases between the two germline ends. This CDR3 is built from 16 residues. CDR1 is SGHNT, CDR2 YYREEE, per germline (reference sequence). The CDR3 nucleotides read TGTGCCAGCAGCTTGGGAGTGTTCTCTGGGGCCAACGTCCTGACTTTC. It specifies CASSLGVFSGANVLTF.

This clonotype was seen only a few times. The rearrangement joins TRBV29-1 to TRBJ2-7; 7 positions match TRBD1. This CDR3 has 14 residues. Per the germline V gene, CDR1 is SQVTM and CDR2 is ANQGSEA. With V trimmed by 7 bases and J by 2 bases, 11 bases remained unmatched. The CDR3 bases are TGCAGCGGAGCGACCGGGACAGCTGCCTACGAGCAGTACTTC. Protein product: CSGATGTAAYEQYF.

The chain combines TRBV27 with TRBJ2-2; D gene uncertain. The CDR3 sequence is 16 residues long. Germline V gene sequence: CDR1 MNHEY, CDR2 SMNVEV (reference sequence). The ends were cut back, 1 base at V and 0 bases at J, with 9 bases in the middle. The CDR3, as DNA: TGTGCCAGCAGTTTATACTTAGGAACGAACACCGGGGAGCTGTTTTTT. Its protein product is CASSLYLGTNTGELFF.

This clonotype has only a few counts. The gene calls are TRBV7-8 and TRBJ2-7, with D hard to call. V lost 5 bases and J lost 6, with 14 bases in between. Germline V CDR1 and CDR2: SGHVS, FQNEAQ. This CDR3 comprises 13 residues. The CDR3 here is CASSPDLDREQYF. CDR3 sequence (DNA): TGTGCCAGCAGCCCAGACCTGGATCGCGAGCAGTACTTC.

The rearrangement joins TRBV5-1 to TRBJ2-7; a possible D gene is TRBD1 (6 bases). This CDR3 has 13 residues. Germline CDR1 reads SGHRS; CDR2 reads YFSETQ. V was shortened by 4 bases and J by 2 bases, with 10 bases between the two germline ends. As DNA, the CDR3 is TGCGCCAGCAGCATGCAGGGGACCTACGAGCAGTACTTC. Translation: CASSMQGTYEQYF. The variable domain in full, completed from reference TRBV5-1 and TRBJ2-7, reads KAGVTQTPRYLIKTRGQQVTLSCSPISGHRSVSWYQQTPGQGLQFLFEYFSETQRNKGNFPGRFSGRQFSNSRSEMNVSTLELGDSALYLCASSMQGTYEQYFGPGTRLTVT.

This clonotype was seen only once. The CDR3 loop is CASSPPRRSSYNEQFF. The DNA of the CDR3 is TGTGCCAGCAGTCCCCCGCGTAGGAGCTCCTACAATGAGCAGTTCTTC. This rearrangement joins TRBV28 to TRBJ2-1; D is undetermined. The V gene's germline CDR1 is MDHEN and CDR2 SYDVKM. This CDR3 is 16 amino acids long. V lost 5 bases to trimming and J lost 0 bases, with 14 bases between them.

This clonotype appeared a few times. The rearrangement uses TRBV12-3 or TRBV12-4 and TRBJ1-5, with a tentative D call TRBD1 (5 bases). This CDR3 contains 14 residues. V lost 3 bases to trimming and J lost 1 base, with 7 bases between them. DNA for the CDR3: TGTGCCAGCAGTTTGTGGGACAGCAATCAGCCCCAGCATTTT. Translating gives CASSLWDSNQPQHF.

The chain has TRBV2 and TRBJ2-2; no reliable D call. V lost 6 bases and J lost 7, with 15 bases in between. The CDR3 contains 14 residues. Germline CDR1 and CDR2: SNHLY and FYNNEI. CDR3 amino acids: CASRASLGIGELFF. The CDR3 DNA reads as TGTGCCAGCAGGGCTTCACTGGGCATCGGGGAGCTGTTTTTT.

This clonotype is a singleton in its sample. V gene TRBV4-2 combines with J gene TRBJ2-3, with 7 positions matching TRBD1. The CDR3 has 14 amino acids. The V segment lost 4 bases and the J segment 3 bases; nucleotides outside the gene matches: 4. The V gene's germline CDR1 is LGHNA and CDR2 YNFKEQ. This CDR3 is CASSPTTGTDTQYF. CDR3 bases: TGTGCCAGCAGCCCAACGACAGGGACAGATACGCAGTATTTT.

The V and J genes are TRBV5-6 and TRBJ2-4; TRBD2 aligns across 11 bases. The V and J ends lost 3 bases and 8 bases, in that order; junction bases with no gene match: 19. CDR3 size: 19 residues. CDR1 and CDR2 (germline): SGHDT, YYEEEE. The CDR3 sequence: CASSSTDSGRAGGFDIQYF. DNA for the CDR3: TGTGCCAGCAGCTCGACGGATAGCGGGAGGGCCGGGGGGTTCGACATTCAGTACTTC. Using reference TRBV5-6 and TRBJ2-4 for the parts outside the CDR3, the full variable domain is DAGVTQSPTHLIKTRGQQVTLRCSPKSGHDTVSWYQQALGQGPQFIFQYYEEEERQRGNFPDRFSGHQFPNYSSELNVNALLLGDSALYLCASSSTDSGRAGGFDIQYFGAGTRLSVL.

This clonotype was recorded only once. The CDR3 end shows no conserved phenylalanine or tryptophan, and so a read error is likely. CDR3 residues: CTSSQGGGRDYGYTL. CDR3 DNA: TGTACCAGCAGCCAAGGAGGGGGGAGAGACTATGGCTACACCTTA. The V and J genes are TRBV3-1 and TRBJ1-2, with a tentative D call TRBD1 (6 bases). The CDR3 length is 15 residues. Germline-derived CDR1 and CDR2 are LGHDT and YNNKEL (reference sequence).

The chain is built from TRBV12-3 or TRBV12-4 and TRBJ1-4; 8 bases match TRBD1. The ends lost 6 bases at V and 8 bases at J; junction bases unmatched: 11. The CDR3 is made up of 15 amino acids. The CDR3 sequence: CASSEDRGGSEKLFF. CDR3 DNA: TGTGCCAGCAGCGAAGACAGGGGAGGTTCGGAAAAACTGTTTTTT.